This T cell receptor (beta chain) was retrieved from a study of regulatory T cells in long-lasting Graves disease. The CDR3 contains 14 residues. Trimming took off 4 bases at V and 0 bases at J, with 7 bases between the two ends. Libraries of TCR beta came from iRepertoire HTBI primers plus Arm-PCR of CDR3 regions. Each CDR3 protein is one row after TCRdb ran MiXCR on the multiplex PCR reads. The sample shows 450,000 to 600,000 distinct CDR3 sequences, roughly 14% of them seen only once. This clonotype was counted between two and nine times. This likely came from a read error, as a far larger clone is one base away. The time point here: newly diagnosed GD, antithyroid drugs for less than 3 months. Following extraction of RNA from PBMCs, that RNA was used to make the TCR library. Diagnosing Graves' disease relied on the American Thyroid Association guidelines. EDTA tubes held 7 to 9 milliliters of peripheral blood from each patient.

These data also formed part of another study, on T cells in Graves' hyperthyroidism and ophthalmopathy. That paper notes: The TCR CDR3 first-round RT-PCR relied on the HTBI primer set.

This TCR was sampled from a man aged 25 to 40 with Graves disease. V usage is TRBV12-3 or TRBV12-4 and J usage is TRBJ2-1; D gene unclear. The sequencing used peripheral blood mononuclear cells (PBMCs), collected at new diagnosis, from a patient treated with antithyroid drugs. The CDR3 loop reads CASSWRSSYNEQFF. CDR3 sequence (DNA): TGTGCCAGCAGTTGGCGGAGCTCCTACAATGAGCAGTTCTTC.